The present entry profiles one T cell receptor (beta chain) with its context. Its target is not known. Sequencing was performed with immunoSEQ multiplex PCR; in TCRdb, only in-frame clones are kept and a portion is missing. The repertoire holds over 130,000 clones, approximately 89% seen once, with 4.7% in the top ten. This specimen belongs to a study of T cell responses to AZD1222 COVID-19 vaccine. Study-level results: Repertoires were obtained only post-peak T cell response. White British people made up most donors, females outnumbered males, and clonal diversity was possibly underestimated. Recipients of AZD1222 seropositive at baseline numbered only five or six.

V was cut by 3 bases and J by 4 bases, with 12 bases left in between. The CDR3 runs to 15 residues. Germline CDR1 LGHNT, CDR2 FRNRAP. The V and J genes are TRBV12-5 and TRBJ1-4; no definite D call. This receptor was identified in an adult in good health. This specimen was peripheral blood, taken on day 0 of AZD1222 vaccination. CDR3 nucleotides: TGTGCTAGTGGTTTCGCCCCCGCCGGTAATGAAAAACTGTTTTTT. Translated, it gives CASGFAPAGNEKLFF.